Below, 26 T cell receptor beta chains from the same sample are listed, as sequenced in a study of cytomegalovirus exposure and HLA in healthy donors. Only in-frame clones appear in the TCRdb table, and some are missing; sequencing was by immunoSEQ multiplex PCR. This table has some 120,000 clones, 88% appearing once. The specimen sequenced was PBMCs. Receptors originate from a man younger than 45 in good health and CMV-seronegative.

J is TRBJ2-5 and V is TRBV5-1; D is possibly TRBD1 (5 bases). CDR3 length: 13 residues. Between the trimmed V and J ends, which lost 4 bases and 0 bases, there was a span of 7 bases. Looked up from germline, CDR1 is SGHRS and CDR2 is YFSETQ. CDR3: CASSMDNQETQYF. CDR3 DNA sequence: TGCGCCAGCAGCATGGACAACCAAGAGACCCAGTACTTC.

The chain recombines TRBV29-1 with TRBJ2-7; tentatively, D is TRBD1 (5 bases). This CDR3 comprises 11 residues. Deletions cut 3 bases from V and 7 bases from J, with 10 bases between. CDR1 and CDR2 from the germline V gene are SQVTM and ANQGSEA. The CDR3 loop reads CSVEKGWEQYF. The CDR3 DNA follows: TGCAGCGTTGAGAAGGGGTGGGAGCAGTACTTC.

The chain uses TRBV7-3 and TRBJ2-1, with D perhaps matching TRBD2 (5 bases). Trimming cost V 5 bases and J 6 bases, with 14 bases left between them. Germline V CDR1 and CDR2: SGHTA, FQGTGA. This CDR3 comprises 14 residues. This CDR3 reads CASSLSTSPNEQFF. CDR3 sequence (DNA): TGTGCCAGCAGCCTCTCAACTAGTCCCAATGAGCAGTTCTTC.

This clone was observed at least ten times. The chain joins TRBV9 to TRBJ1-2, with a tentative D call TRBD1 (5 bases). The CDR3 runs 15 residues. V was shortened by 0 bases and J by 3 bases, with 12 bases between the two germline ends. The germline V gene has CDR1 SGDLS and CDR2 YYNGEE. In nucleotides, the CDR3 is TGTGCCAGCAGCGTAGAGGAAGGAGGGGACTATGGCTACACCTTC. This codes for CASSVEEGGDYGYTF.

This chain connects TRBV5-1 to TRBJ2-1, with 9 bases identical to TRBD2. The germline gives CDR1 SGHRS, CDR2 YFSETQ. The CDR3 sequence is 15 residues long. Trimming took 5 bases from V and 7 from J; bases not matched to a gene: 10. The CDR3 loop reads CASSLALAGENEQFF. The CDR3 bases are TGCGCCAGCAGTCTGGCGTTAGCGGGAGAAAATGAGCAGTTCTTC.

The V and J genes are TRBV7-2 and TRBJ2-7, with TRBD2 matching 7 bases. Trimming took 5 bases from V and 4 from J; bases not matched to a gene: 8. The CDR3 spans 14 residues. Germline-derived CDR1 and CDR2 are SGHTA and FQGNSA. CDR3 in amino acids: CASSLSSGEYEQYF. The CDR3 DNA is TGTGCCAGCAGCCTATCTAGCGGAGAATACGAGCAGTACTTC.

J is TRBJ2-5 and V is TRBV18; 8 nucleotides line up with TRBD2. This CDR3 has 17 residues. Germline V gene sequence: CDR1 KGHSH, CDR2 LQKENI. V was clipped by 3 bases and J by 5 bases; unmatched bases: 14. The CDR3 nucleotides are TGTGCCAGCTCACCGCCGAGGCGGGAGGAGAATGTGGAGACCCAGTACTTC. Encoded protein: CASSPPRREENVETQYF.

The chain employs TRBV2 and TRBJ2-1; 9 nucleotides agree with TRBD2. Germline V CDR1 and CDR2: SNHLY, FYNNEI. This CDR3 spans 14 amino acids. The J segment lost 7 bases and the V segment lost 7 bases, leaving 8 bases of the junction unmatched. CDR3 amino acids: CASNSGGAHNEQFF. DNA of the CDR3: TGTGCCAGCAATAGCGGGGGCGCTCATAATGAGCAGTTCTTC.

The rearrangement uses TRBV30 and TRBJ2-1; TRBD1 might be the D (5 bases). Germline V gene sequence: CDR1 GTSNPN, CDR2 SVGIG (reference sequence). V was cut by 0 bases and J by 7 bases, with 13 bases left in between. The CDR3 covers 14 residues. In nucleotides, the CDR3 is TGTGCCTGGAGTGTACCCAGGGAAATGAATGAGCAGTTCTTC. It codes for CAWSVPREMNEQFF.

The chain couples TRBV5-4 to TRBJ2-3; a possible D gene is TRBD2 (6 bases). This CDR3 comprises 15 residues. The ends were cut back, 2 bases at V and 2 bases at J, with 12 bases in the middle. The germline CDR1 and CDR2 sequences are SGHNT and YYREEE (reference sequence). CDR3 sequence (DNA): TGTGCCAGCAGCTTCCGGGACTTTGCCACAGATACGCAGTATTTT. This translates into CASSFRDFATDTQYF. Full variable domain (rest looked up from reference TRBV5-4 and TRBJ2-3): ETGVTQSPTHLIKTRGQQVTLRCSSQSGHNTVSWYQQALGQGPQFIFQYYREEENGRGNFPPRFSGLQFPNYSSELNVNALELDDSALYLCASSFRDFATDTQYFGPGTRLTVL.

This clone has only one observation. This sequence joins TRBV2 and TRBJ2-2; 9 bases map to TRBD1. In germline, CDR1 is SNHLY, CDR2 FYNNEI. The trim removed 5 bases at V and 6 bases at J, leaving 4 bases unmatched. The CDR3 covers 14 residues. The CDR3 loop reads CASSSGQGSGELFF. DNA of the CDR3: TGTGCCAGCAGTTCCGGACAGGGGTCCGGGGAGCTGTTTTTT.

This chain links TRBV6-6 with TRBJ1-5; D possibly corresponds to TRBD1 (5 bases). Trimming removed 6 bases at V and 8 bases at J, with 17 bases between. The CDR3 is 14 residues long. Looked up from germline, CDR1 is MNHNY and CDR2 is SVGAGI (reference sequence). The CDR3 loop reads CASRTTTGGEPQHF. CDR3 bases: TGTGCCAGCAGAACCACTACGGGGGGGGAGCCCCAGCATTTT.

The V and J genes are TRBV5-1 and TRBJ2-3, with 7 bases lining up with TRBD2. J lost 4 bases, V lost 4 bases, and 6 bases had no gene match. The CDR3 has 14 residues. Germline V gene sequence: CDR1 SGHRS, CDR2 YFSETQ. CDR3 in DNA: TGCGCCAGCAGCACATCGCGGGAGCCAGATACGCAGTATTTT. It encodes CASSTSREPDTQYF.

V and J are TRBV7-7 and TRBJ2-2, with D maybe TRBD1 (6 bases). This CDR3 has 14 amino acids. Germline CDR1 reads SSHAT; CDR2 reads FNYEAQ (reference sequence). Deletions cut 9 bases from V and 5 bases from J, with 16 bases between. As DNA, the CDR3 is TGTGCCAGGCCGGGACATCGGGAAACCGGGGAGCTGTTTTTT. Residues: CARPGHRETGELFF.

V is TRBV25-1 and J is TRBJ1-1; TRBD1 matches at 9 bases. V shed 4 bases and J 1 base; nucleotides not matched to a gene: 1. Germline V gene sequence: CDR1 MGHDK, CDR2 SYGVNS. The CDR3 has 14 residues. CDR3 sequence: CASSAGQGNTEAFF. CDR3 in DNA: TGTGCCAGCAGTGCGGGACAGGGGAACACTGAAGCTTTCTTT.

The chain joins TRBV7-2 to TRBJ2-3; D might be TRBD1 (7 bases). Per germline, CDR1 SGHTA and CDR2 FQGNSA. V was pared by 5 bases and J by 1 base, with 16 bases between. The CDR3 spans 16 residues. CDR3 amino acids: CASSALQGGGTDTQYF. CDR3 nucleotides: TGTGCCAGCAGCGCCCTCCAGGGGGGAGGCACAGATACGCAGTATTTT. The complete variable domain, with remaining parts taken from reference TRBV7-2 and TRBJ2-3, reads GAGVSQSPSNKVTEKGKDVELRCDPISGHTALYWYRQSLGQGLEFLIYFQGNSAPDKSGLPSDRFSAERTGGSVSTLTIQRTQQEDSAVYLCASSALQGGGTDTQYFGPGTRLTVL.

The chain recombines TRBV7-2 with TRBJ1-4, with no clear D. Trimming removed 3 bases from V and 5 bases from J, with 7 bases in between. The V gene's germline CDR1 is SGHTA and CDR2 FQGNSA. The CDR3 spans 13 residues. CDR3: CASSLGRNEKLFF. CDR3 bases: TGTGCCAGCAGCTTGGGCAGGAATGAAAAACTGTTTTTT.

The V and J genes are TRBV19 and TRBJ1-2; 7 bases map to TRBD1. This CDR3 contains 13 residues. After removal of 5 bases from V and 4 bases from J, the junction contained 4 bases not matched to a gene. Germline CDR1 is LNHDA and CDR2 is SQIVND (reference sequence). CDR3 coding DNA: TGTGCCAGTAGTCGACAGGGCGGCTATGGCTACACCTTC. Its protein is CASSRQGGYGYTF. Full variable domain (outside the CDR3, taken from reference TRBV19 and TRBJ1-2): DGGITQSPKYLFRKEGQNVTLSCEQNLNHDAMYWYRQDPGQGLRLIYYSQIVNDFQKGDIAEGYSVSREKKESFPLTVTSAQKNPTAFYLCASSRQGGYGYTFGSGTRLTVV.

CDR3 sequence reads: CATSRDGGGNTEAFF. CDR3 nucleotides: TGTGCCACCAGCAGAGATGGGGGGGGGAACACTGAAGCTTTCTTT. The J gene is TRBJ1-1, the V gene TRBV15, with D possibly matching TRBD1 (5 bases). Trimming left V 0 bases short and J 1 base short, with 9 bases between. This CDR3 has 15 amino acids. CDR1 is LNHNV, CDR2 YYDKDF, per germline (reference sequence).

The chain links TRBV4-2 to TRBJ2-3; 10 bases agree with TRBD2. The CDR3 spans 15 residues. CDR1 LGHNA and CDR2 YNFKEQ come from the germline V gene. After removal of 5 bases from V and 4 bases from J, the junction contained 6 bases not matched to a gene. DNA of the CDR3: TGTGCCAGCAGCAAGTCTAGCGGGAGCTCAGATACGCAGTATTTT. Its protein product is CASSKSSGSSDTQYF.

The chain combines TRBV7-9 with TRBJ2-1; 10 bases line up with TRBD2. Germline lookup yields CDR1 SEHNR and CDR2 FQNEAQ (reference sequence). The trim removed 1 base at V and 4 bases at J, leaving 7 bases unmatched. The CDR3 covers 17 residues. As DNA, the CDR3 is TGTGCCAGCAGCTTAGGACTTACGGGACTAGCGTACAATGAGCAGTTCTTC. Translation: CASSLGLTGLAYNEQFF.

This chain connects TRBV10-1 to TRBJ2-3, with 7 bases identical to TRBD2. V trimming: 4 bases; J trimming: 3 bases; junction bases outside the gene matches: 1. CDR1 is WNHNN, CDR2 SYGVQD, per germline (reference sequence). The CDR3 contains 13 residues. Written as DNA, the CDR3 is TGCGCCAGCAGTGGTAGCGGGACAGATACGCAGTATTTT. Translation: CASSGSGTDTQYF.

The chain joins TRBV5-1 to TRBJ1-1, with 7 nucleotides matching TRBD1. There are 13 residues in the CDR3. Trimming at V came to 4 bases and at J to 6 bases, leaving 6 bases not matched to a gene. Germline loops: CDR1 SGHRS, CDR2 YFSETQ. CDR3 DNA: TGCGCCAGCAGCCCGCCGACAGGGCCTGAAGCTTTCTTT. Translated, it gives CASSPPTGPEAFF.

V is TRBV6-5 and J is TRBJ2-7; TRBD2 matches at 7 bases. This CDR3 region has 14 residues. Germline V CDR1 and CDR2: MNHEY, SVGAGI. V was clipped by 8 bases and J by 1 base; unmatched bases: 8. The CDR3 spells CASPKTGRSYEQYF. The CDR3 nucleotides read TGTGCCAGCCCTAAGACCGGGAGGTCCTACGAGCAGTACTTC.

The chain employs TRBV30 and TRBJ1-5; possibly TRBD1 for D (6 bases). Trimming stripped 5 bases from V and 4 bases from J, with 12 bases between. Per germline, CDR1 GTSNPN and CDR2 SVGIG (reference sequence). The CDR3 length is 13 residues. The CDR3 nucleotides read TGTGCCTGGGCGAGGACAGAGAATCAGCCCCAGCATTTT. It specifies CAWARTENQPQHF.

V is TRBV7-9 and J is TRBJ2-3; 8 bases align to TRBD1. Trimming took 5 bases from V and 8 from J; bases not matched to a gene: 3. Germline V gene lookup returns CDR1 SEHNR and CDR2 FQNEAQ (reference sequence). The CDR3 totals 12 residues. CDR3 loop: CASSRDRSTQYF. CDR3 nucleotides: TGTGCCAGCAGCCGGGACAGGAGTACGCAGTATTTT.